This is a list of T cell receptor beta chains from one sample in a study of identical twins. TCRdb ran MiXCR on the 5' RACE reads and lists one entry per CDR3 protein. The sample has around 680,000 distinct CDR3 sequences, 8% to 9% seen once; the top ten hold around 0.98%. Another study also made use of these data, one on yellow fever vaccine responses in identical twins.

Material for sequencing was PBMCs. The receptors come from a young woman in good health. Each CDR3 is given with its conserved first and last residue. Each record gives: clone size, D gene, V gene, J gene, CDR3 DNA, CDR3 protein. The D gene is left open where the match is weak. Clone size appears in some rows only: once, few, many, or a class for an expanded clone.

abundance: few
d_gene: NA
v_gene: TRBV7-3
j_gene: TRBJ2-1
CDR3nt: TGTGCCAGCAGCTTAGCAGCCCAGTACAATGAGCAGTTCTTC
CDR3aa: CASSLAAQYNEQFF

abundance: few
d_gene: NA
v_gene: TRBV9
j_gene: TRBJ2-1
CDR3nt: TGTGCCAGCAGCGTTGGGACACTAACCTACAATGAGCAGTTCTTC
CDR3aa: CASSVGTLTYNEQFF

abundance: NA
d_gene: NA
v_gene: TRBV7-9
j_gene: TRBJ2-5
CDR3nt: TGTGCCAGCAGCTTAGAGGGGATACAAGAGACCCAGTACTTC
CDR3aa: CASSLEGIQETQYF

abundance: NA
d_gene: TRBD1
v_gene: TRBV7-6
j_gene: TRBJ2-1
CDR3nt: TGTGCCAGCAGCTTAAGGTGGACAGGGGTGGGTCCGGAGACCTACAATGAGCAGTTCTTC
CDR3aa: CASSLRWTGVGPETYNEQFF

abundance: NA
d_gene: NA
v_gene: TRBV10-3
j_gene: TRBJ2-2
CDR3nt: TGTGCCATCAGTGACCCGAACAGGGCAACCGGGGAGCTGTTTTTT
CDR3aa: CAISDPNRATGELFF

abundance: many
d_gene: NA
v_gene: TRBV5-6
j_gene: TRBJ1-1
CDR3nt: TGTGCCAGCAGTTTTAGGGTTGGTGGCACTGAAGCTTTCTTT
CDR3aa: CASSFRVGGTEAFF

abundance: NA
d_gene: TRBD2
v_gene: TRBV6-5
j_gene: TRBJ2-1
CDR3nt: TGTGCCAGCAGTTACCAATATATACTAGCGGGTAAACACAATGAGCAGTTCTTC
CDR3aa: CASSYQYILAGKHNEQFF

abundance: few
d_gene: NA
v_gene: TRBV7-9
j_gene: TRBJ2-7
CDR3nt: TGTGCCAGCAGCTTAGTCACAGGGACCTACTCCTACGAGCAGTACTTC
CDR3aa: CASSLVTGTYSYEQYF

abundance: NA
d_gene: TRBD2
v_gene: TRBV3-1
j_gene: TRBJ2-1
CDR3nt: TGTGCCAGCAGCCAGGGGGGACTAGCGGGGGTCGTGGGAACCTACAATGAGCAGTTCTTC
CDR3aa: CASSQGGLAGVVGTYNEQFF

abundance: few
d_gene: TRBD1
v_gene: TRBV12-3/TRBV12-4
j_gene: TRBJ2-7
CDR3nt: TGTGCCAGCAGTTTGTCGGACAGGGGGCGGGGGTACGAGCAGTACTTC
CDR3aa: CASSLSDRGRGYEQYF

abundance: NA
d_gene: NA
v_gene: TRBV28
j_gene: TRBJ2-1
CDR3nt: TGTGCCAGCAGTTTGACAGCGCATCGTTACTTC
CDR3aa: CASSLTAHRYF

abundance: NA
d_gene: NA
v_gene: TRBV11-3
j_gene: TRBJ2-1
CDR3nt: TGTGCCAGCAGCTTTATGTCTTCCGGCAATGAGCAGTTCTTC
CDR3aa: CASSFMSSGNEQFF

abundance: once
d_gene: NA
v_gene: TRBV5-5
j_gene: TRBJ2-2
CDR3nt: TGTGCCAGCAGCTTGGCCCTCTCGTGCGGGGAGCTGCTTTTT
CDR3aa: CASSLALSCGELLF

abundance: few
d_gene: TRBD1
v_gene: TRBV29-1
j_gene: TRBJ2-7
CDR3nt: TGCAGCGCCCGGGACAGGGGGTTCTACGAGCAGTACTTC
CDR3aa: CSARDRGFYEQYF

abundance: many
d_gene: NA
v_gene: TRBV10-3
j_gene: TRBJ2-4
CDR3nt: TGTGCCATCAGTGAACTAGCCAAAAACATTCAGTACTTC
CDR3aa: CAISELAKNIQYF

abundance: many
d_gene: NA
v_gene: TRBV29-1
j_gene: TRBJ1-1
CDR3nt: TGCAGCGCAACGGTTATTCCAAAAGCTGAAGCTTTCTTT
CDR3aa: CSATVIPKAEAFF

abundance: NA
d_gene: NA
v_gene: TRBV20-1
j_gene: TRBJ1-1
CDR3nt: TGCAGTGCTAGAGCAACAGGGTTTATTTCGGAAGCTTTCTTT
CDR3aa: CSARATGFISEAFF

abundance: NA
d_gene: NA
v_gene: TRBV3-1
j_gene: TRBJ1-2
CDR3nt: TGTGCCAGCAGCCAAGAGTCGGCTTACCTAACATTC
CDR3aa: CASSQESAYLTF

abundance: NA
d_gene: NA
v_gene: TRBV3-1
j_gene: TRBJ1-5
CDR3nt: TGTGCCAGCAGCCACCCGCCAGCGGGTCAGCCCCAGCATTTT
CDR3aa: CASSHPPAGQPQHF

abundance: many
d_gene: NA
v_gene: TRBV7-2
j_gene: TRBJ2-5
CDR3nt: TGTGCCAGCAGCTATTACCAAGAGACCCAGTACTTC
CDR3aa: CASSYYQETQYF

abundance: NA
d_gene: NA
v_gene: TRBV6-1
j_gene: TRBJ1-6
CDR3nt: TGTGCCAGCAGCAAGACAAGAAATAATTCACCCCTCCACTTT
CDR3aa: CASSKTRNNSPLHF

abundance: NA
d_gene: NA
v_gene: TRBV9
j_gene: TRBJ2-1
CDR3nt: TGTGCCAGCAGTAGAGCGGTCAATGAGCAGTTCTTC
CDR3aa: CASSRAVNEQFF

abundance: many
d_gene: TRBD2
v_gene: TRBV24-1
j_gene: TRBJ2-3
CDR3nt: TGTGCCACCAGTGTCCCTAGCGGGGCGGCAACCTCTACGCAGTATTTT
CDR3aa: CATSVPSGAATSTQYF

abundance: few
d_gene: TRBD1
v_gene: TRBV5-5
j_gene: TRBJ2-3
CDR3nt: TGTGCCAGCATCGACAGGGGGGGCACAGATACGCAGTATTTT
CDR3aa: CASIDRGGTDTQYF

abundance: few
d_gene: TRBD2
v_gene: TRBV7-2
j_gene: TRBJ2-4
CDR3nt: TGTGCCAGCAGCTTAGCGCTCTCCCTAGCGGAAAACATTCAGTACTTC
CDR3aa: CASSLALSLAENIQYF

abundance: few
d_gene: TRBD2
v_gene: TRBV10-2
j_gene: TRBJ2-1
CDR3nt: TGCGCCAGCAGTGATTTAGTAGCGGGAAGGAGGGTCTTC
CDR3aa: CASSDLVAGRRVF

abundance: many
d_gene: TRBD2
v_gene: TRBV4-3
j_gene: TRBJ2-7
CDR3nt: TGCGCCAGCAGCCAAGGGACTAGCAGTTTCGAGCAGTACTTC
CDR3aa: CASSQGTSSFEQYF

abundance: NA
d_gene: TRBD2
v_gene: TRBV2
j_gene: TRBJ2-1
CDR3nt: TGTGCCAGCCGAGCGTTAGCGGGAACCTCCTACAATGAGCAGTTCTTC
CDR3aa: CASRALAGTSYNEQFF

abundance: few
d_gene: TRBD2
v_gene: TRBV6-5
j_gene: TRBJ2-1
CDR3nt: TGTGCCAGCAGTTACACTAGCGGGGGGATCGACGAGCAGTTCTTC
CDR3aa: CASSYTSGGIDEQFF

abundance: many
d_gene: NA
v_gene: TRBV20-1
j_gene: TRBJ1-5
CDR3nt: TGCAGTGCTATTGGAACTCCCTTGGAGCCCCAGCATTTT
CDR3aa: CSAIGTPLEPQHF

abundance: NA
d_gene: NA
v_gene: TRBV6-2/TRBV6-3
j_gene: TRBJ2-7
CDR3nt: TGTGCCAGCAGCCCCCCCGTCCGGCTCTACGAGCAGTACTTC
CDR3aa: CASSPPVRLYEQYF

abundance: NA
d_gene: NA
v_gene: TRBV3-1
j_gene: TRBJ2-5
CDR3nt: TGTGCCAGCAGCCAAGATTTTCGGGAAATCCAAGAGACCCAGTACTTC
CDR3aa: CASSQDFREIQETQYF

abundance: few
d_gene: NA
v_gene: TRBV6-2/TRBV6-3
j_gene: TRBJ2-2
CDR3nt: TGTGCCAGCAGTTACGCAGGGTTAGCCGGGGAGCTGTTTTTT
CDR3aa: CASSYAGLAGELFF

abundance: NA
d_gene: TRBD1
v_gene: TRBV27
j_gene: TRBJ2-7
CDR3nt: TGTGCCAGCAGTGTCACGACAGGGCCCTACGAGCGGCAGTACTTC
CDR3aa: CASSVTTGPYERQYF

abundance: many
d_gene: TRBD1
v_gene: TRBV27
j_gene: TRBJ2-1
CDR3nt: TGTGCCAGCAGTTTCCCCGGGACAGGGAAGGAAGAGCAGTTCTTC
CDR3aa: CASSFPGTGKEEQFF

abundance: few
d_gene: TRBD1
v_gene: TRBV6-1
j_gene: TRBJ2-1
CDR3nt: TGTGCCAGCAGCCTGACAGGGGGCGACTACTACAATGAGCAGTTCTTC
CDR3aa: CASSLTGGDYYNEQFF

abundance: NA
d_gene: TRBD1
v_gene: TRBV6-1
j_gene: TRBJ2-7
CDR3nt: TGTGCCAGCAGTCTCATGGGACAGGGGGAATACGAGCAGTACTTC
CDR3aa: CASSLMGQGEYEQYF

abundance: few
d_gene: TRBD2
v_gene: TRBV9
j_gene: TRBJ2-5
CDR3nt: TGTGCCAGCAGTCATACCTCTCTAGCGGGGGAGATCGAGACCCAGTACTTC
CDR3aa: CASSHTSLAGEIETQYF

abundance: NA
d_gene: TRBD2
v_gene: TRBV28
j_gene: TRBJ2-1
CDR3nt: TGTGCCAGCTATAGCGGGGGGACCTCCTACAATGAGCAGTTCTTC
CDR3aa: CASYSGGTSYNEQFF

abundance: few
d_gene: TRBD2
v_gene: TRBV9
j_gene: TRBJ2-1
CDR3nt: TGTGCCAGCAGCGTGGGGGGGACTAGCGGGAACAATGAGCAGTTCTTC
CDR3aa: CASSVGGTSGNNEQFF

abundance: few
d_gene: NA
v_gene: TRBV5-6
j_gene: TRBJ2-5
CDR3nt: TGTGCCAGCAGCTTGGTAGGTCTGAGGGAGACCCAGTACTTC
CDR3aa: CASSLVGLRETQYF

abundance: many
d_gene: NA
v_gene: TRBV28
j_gene: TRBJ2-7
CDR3nt: TGTGCCAGCAGTACGCCCCCAGCGGGTTCTCATTTCTCCTACGAGCAGTACTTC
CDR3aa: CASSTPPAGSHFSYEQYF

abundance: NA
d_gene: NA
v_gene: TRBV4-3
j_gene: TRBJ2-3
CDR3nt: TGCGCCAGCAGCCAAGCTGGTCAGCGGGCAGCGGTAGATACGCAGTATTTT
CDR3aa: CASSQAGQRAAVDTQYF

abundance: few
d_gene: NA
v_gene: TRBV27
j_gene: TRBJ2-2
CDR3nt: TGTGCCAGCAGGCCTTTTGGTATATCGCAGGGGCTAACCGGGGAGCTGTTTTTT
CDR3aa: CASRPFGISQGLTGELFF

abundance: many
d_gene: NA
v_gene: TRBV6-1
j_gene: TRBJ2-3
CDR3nt: TGTGCCAGCACCTTACAAGCAGGGTCTAGCACAGATACGCAGTATTTT
CDR3aa: CASTLQAGSSTDTQYF

abundance: few
d_gene: TRBD2
v_gene: TRBV7-2
j_gene: TRBJ2-7
CDR3nt: TGTGCCAGCAGCTTAGCCGGGACTAGCTCCGAGCAGTACTTC
CDR3aa: CASSLAGTSSEQYF

abundance: NA
d_gene: NA
v_gene: TRBV27
j_gene: TRBJ2-2
CDR3nt: TGTGCCAGCAGTTTAACCGTTCTCGGGAGTTTGACCGGGGAGCTGTTTTTT
CDR3aa: CASSLTVLGSLTGELFF

abundance: few
d_gene: TRBD2
v_gene: TRBV14
j_gene: TRBJ2-3
CDR3nt: TGTGCCAGCAGCCGCGGACTAGCGGGAGGTAGTCGCAGAGACACAGATACGCAGTATTTT
CDR3aa: CASSRGLAGGSRRDTDTQYF

abundance: many
d_gene: NA
v_gene: TRBV5-1
j_gene: TRBJ1-1
CDR3nt: TGCGCCAGCAGCTTGGAGGCAGGGCCCACTGAAGCTTTCTTT
CDR3aa: CASSLEAGPTEAFF

abundance: few
d_gene: TRBD1
v_gene: TRBV18
j_gene: TRBJ2-7
CDR3nt: TGTGCCAGCTCACCGTCCGCGGACAGGTCCTACGAGCAGTACTTC
CDR3aa: CASSPSADRSYEQYF